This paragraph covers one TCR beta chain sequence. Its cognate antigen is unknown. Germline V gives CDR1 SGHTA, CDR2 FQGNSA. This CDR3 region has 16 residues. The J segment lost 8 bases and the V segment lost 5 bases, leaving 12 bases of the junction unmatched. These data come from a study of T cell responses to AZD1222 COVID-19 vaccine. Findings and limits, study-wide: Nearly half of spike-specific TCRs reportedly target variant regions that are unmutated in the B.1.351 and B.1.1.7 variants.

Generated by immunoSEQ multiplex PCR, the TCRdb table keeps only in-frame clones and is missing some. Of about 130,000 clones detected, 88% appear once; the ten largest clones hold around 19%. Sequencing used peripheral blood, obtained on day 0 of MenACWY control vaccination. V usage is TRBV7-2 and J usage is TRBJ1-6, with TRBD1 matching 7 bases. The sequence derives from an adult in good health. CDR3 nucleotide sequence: TGTGCCAGCAGCCCCGACAGGGCTGTGGGATATTCACCCCTCCACTTT. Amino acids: CASSPDRAVGYSPLHF.